This T cell receptor beta chain derives from a study of blood T cell repertoires in COVID-19. Germline V lookup: CDR1 WSHSY, CDR2 SAAADI. The V gene end was trimmed by 0 bases and the J gene end by 2 bases; junction bases not matched to a gene: 8. CDR3 length: 17 amino acids. Generated by immunoSEQ multiplex PCR, the TCRdb table keeps only in-frame clones and is missing some. Of more than 200,000 clones listed, 75% to 85% are singletons. This clonotype was obtained from a woman in her thirties or forties with acute COVID-19. The sequenced material came from PBMCs or T cells enriched from blood (not recorded which). The chain links TRBV10-2 to TRBJ1-2, with 8 bases fitting TRBD1. The CDR3 DNA is TGCGCCAGCAGTGAGTCAGGACAGGGTGTGGGGAACTATGGCTACACCTTC. Protein product: CASSESGQGVGNYGYTF.